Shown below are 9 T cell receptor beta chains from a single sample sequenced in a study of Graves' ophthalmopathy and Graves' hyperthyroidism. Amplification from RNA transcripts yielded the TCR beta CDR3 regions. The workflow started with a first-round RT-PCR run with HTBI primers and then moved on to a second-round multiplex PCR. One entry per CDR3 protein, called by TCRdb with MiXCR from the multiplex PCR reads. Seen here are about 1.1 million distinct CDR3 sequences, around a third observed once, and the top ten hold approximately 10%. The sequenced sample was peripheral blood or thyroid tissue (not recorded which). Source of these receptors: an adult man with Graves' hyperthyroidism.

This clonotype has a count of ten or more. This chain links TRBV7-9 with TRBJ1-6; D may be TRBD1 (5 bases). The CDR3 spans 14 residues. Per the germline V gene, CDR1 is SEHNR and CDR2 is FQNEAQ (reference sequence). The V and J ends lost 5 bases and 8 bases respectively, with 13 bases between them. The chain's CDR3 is CASSQPGLHSPLHF. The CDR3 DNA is TGTGCCAGCAGCCAGCCAGGGTTGCATTCACCCCTCCACTTT.

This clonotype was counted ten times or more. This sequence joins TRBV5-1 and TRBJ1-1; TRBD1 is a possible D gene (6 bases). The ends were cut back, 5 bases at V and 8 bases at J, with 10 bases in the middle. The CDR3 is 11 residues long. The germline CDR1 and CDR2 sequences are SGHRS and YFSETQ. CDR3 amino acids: CASSYGQEAFF. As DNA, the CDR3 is TGCGCCAGCAGTTACGGACAGGAAGCTTTCTTT.

CDR3 nucleotides: TGTGCCAGCAGTTACTCGGGGGTTTCGAGCGAGCAGTACTTC. It is translated as CASSYSGVSSEQYF. This chain joins TRBV6-6 and TRBJ2-7, with D possibly being TRBD1 or TRBD2 (5 bases each). The CDR3 length is 14 residues. Germline assignment: CDR1 MNHNY and CDR2 SVGAGI (reference sequence). The germline V and J ends were trimmed by 0 bases and 6 bases, with 12 bases remaining between them.

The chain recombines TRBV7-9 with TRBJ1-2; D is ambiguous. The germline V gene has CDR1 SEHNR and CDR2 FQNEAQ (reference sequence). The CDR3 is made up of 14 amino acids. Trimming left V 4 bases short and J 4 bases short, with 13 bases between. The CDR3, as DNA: TGTGCCAGCAGCTCAGGAGGCAGGTCCTATGGCTACACCTTC. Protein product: CASSSGGRSYGYTF.

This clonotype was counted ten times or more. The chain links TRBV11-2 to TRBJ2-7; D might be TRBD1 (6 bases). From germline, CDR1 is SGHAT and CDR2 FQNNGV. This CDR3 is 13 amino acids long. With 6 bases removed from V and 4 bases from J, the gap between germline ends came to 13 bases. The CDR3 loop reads CASRSTGEYEQYF. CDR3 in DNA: TGTGCCAGCAGATCGACAGGCGAGTACGAGCAGTACTTC.

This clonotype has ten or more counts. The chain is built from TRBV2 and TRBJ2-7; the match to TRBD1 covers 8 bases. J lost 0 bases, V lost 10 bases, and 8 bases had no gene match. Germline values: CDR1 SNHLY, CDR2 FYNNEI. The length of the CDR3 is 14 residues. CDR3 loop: CATKYRGSSYEQYF. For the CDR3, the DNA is TGTGCCACTAAGTACAGGGGGAGCTCCTACGAGCAGTACTTC.

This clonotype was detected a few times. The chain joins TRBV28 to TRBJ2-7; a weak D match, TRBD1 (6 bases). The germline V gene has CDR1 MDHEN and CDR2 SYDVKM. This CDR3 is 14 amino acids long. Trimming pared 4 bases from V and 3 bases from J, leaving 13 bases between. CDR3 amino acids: CASSSFGQNYEQYF. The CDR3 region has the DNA TGTGCCAGCAGTTCGTTTGGACAGAACTACGAGCAGTACTTC.

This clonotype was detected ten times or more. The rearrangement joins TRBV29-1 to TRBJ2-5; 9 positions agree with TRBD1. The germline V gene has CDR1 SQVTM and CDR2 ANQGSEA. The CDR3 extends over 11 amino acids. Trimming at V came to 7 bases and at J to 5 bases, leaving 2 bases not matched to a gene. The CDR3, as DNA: TGCAGCGGGACAGGGGTGGAGACCCAGTACTTC. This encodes CSGTGVETQYF.

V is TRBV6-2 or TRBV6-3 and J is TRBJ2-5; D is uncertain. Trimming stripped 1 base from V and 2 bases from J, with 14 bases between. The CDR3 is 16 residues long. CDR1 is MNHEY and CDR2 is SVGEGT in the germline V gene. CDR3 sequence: CASSYFGLGGQETQYF. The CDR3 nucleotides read TGTGCCAGCAGTTACTTTGGGCTAGGTGGACAAGAGACCCAGTACTTC.